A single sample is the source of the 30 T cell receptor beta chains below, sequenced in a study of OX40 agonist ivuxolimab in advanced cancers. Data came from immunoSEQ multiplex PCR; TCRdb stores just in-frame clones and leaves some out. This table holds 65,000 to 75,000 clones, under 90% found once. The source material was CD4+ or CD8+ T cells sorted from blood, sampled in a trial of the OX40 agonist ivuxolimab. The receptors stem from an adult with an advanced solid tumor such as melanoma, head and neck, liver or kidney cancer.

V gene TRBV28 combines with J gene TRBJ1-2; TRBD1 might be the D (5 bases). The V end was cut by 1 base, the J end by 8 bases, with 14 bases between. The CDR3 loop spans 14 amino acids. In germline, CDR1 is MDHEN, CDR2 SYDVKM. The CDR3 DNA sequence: TGTGCCAGCAGTTTATATCACAGGTCCGGGGGCTACACCTTC. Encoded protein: CASSLYHRSGGYTF.

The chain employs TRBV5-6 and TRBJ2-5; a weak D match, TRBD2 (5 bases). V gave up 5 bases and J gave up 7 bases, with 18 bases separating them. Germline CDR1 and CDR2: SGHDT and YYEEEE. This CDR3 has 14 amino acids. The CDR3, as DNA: TGTGCCAGCAGACCGGACGGTGGCGCGGGGACCCAGTACTTC. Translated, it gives CASRPDGGAGTQYF. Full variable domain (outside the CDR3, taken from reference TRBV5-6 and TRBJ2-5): DAGVTQSPTHLIKTRGQQVTLRCSPKSGHDTVSWYQQALGQGPQFIFQYYEEEERQRGNFPDRFSGHQFPNYSSELNVNALLLGDSALYLCASRPDGGAGTQYFGPGTRLLVL.

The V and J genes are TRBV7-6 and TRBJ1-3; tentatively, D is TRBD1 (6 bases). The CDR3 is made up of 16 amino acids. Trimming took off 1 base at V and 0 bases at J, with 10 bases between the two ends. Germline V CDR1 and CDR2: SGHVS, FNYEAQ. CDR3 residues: CASSLGTESSGNTIYF. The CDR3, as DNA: TGTGCCAGCAGCTTAGGGACAGAGAGCTCTGGAAACACCATATATTTT.

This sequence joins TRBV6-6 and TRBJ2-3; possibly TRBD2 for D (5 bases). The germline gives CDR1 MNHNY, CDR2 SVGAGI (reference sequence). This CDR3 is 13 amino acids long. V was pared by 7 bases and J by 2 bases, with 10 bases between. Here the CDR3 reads CASTGRDTDTQYF. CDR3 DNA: TGTGCCAGCACTGGGAGAGACACAGATACGCAGTATTTT.

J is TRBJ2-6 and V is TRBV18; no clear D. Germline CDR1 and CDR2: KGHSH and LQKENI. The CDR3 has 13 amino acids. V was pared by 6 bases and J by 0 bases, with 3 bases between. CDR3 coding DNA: TGTGCCAGCTCTAACTCTGGGGCCAACGTCCTGACTTTC. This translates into CASSNSGANVLTF.

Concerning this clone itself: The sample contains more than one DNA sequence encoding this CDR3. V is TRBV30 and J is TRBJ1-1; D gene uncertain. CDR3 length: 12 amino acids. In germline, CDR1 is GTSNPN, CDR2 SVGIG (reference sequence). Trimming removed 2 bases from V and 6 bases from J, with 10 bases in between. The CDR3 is CAWSPQGPEAFF. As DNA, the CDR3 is TGTGCCTGGAGTCCCCAAGGACCTGAAGCTTTCTTT.

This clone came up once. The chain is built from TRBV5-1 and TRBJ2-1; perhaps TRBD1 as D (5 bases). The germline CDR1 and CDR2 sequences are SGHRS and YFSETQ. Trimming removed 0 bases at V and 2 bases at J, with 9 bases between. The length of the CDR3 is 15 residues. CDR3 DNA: TGCGCCAGCAGCTTGGAGGCAGGGACCTACAATGAGCAGTTCTTC. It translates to CASSLEAGTYNEQFF. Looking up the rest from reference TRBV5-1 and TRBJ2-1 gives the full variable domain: KAGVTQTPRYLIKTRGQQVTLSCSPISGHRSVSWYQQTPGQGLQFLFEYFSETQRNKGNFPGRFSGRQFSNSRSEMNVSTLELGDSALYLCASSLEAGTYNEQFFGPGTRLTVL.

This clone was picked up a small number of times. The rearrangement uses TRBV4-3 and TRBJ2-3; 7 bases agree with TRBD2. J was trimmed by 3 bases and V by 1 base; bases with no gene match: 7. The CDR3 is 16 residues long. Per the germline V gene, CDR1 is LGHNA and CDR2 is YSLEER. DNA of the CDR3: TGCGCCAGCAGCCAAGGGAGAGAGCGGGGAACAGATACGCAGTATTTT. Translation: CASSQGRERGTDTQYF.

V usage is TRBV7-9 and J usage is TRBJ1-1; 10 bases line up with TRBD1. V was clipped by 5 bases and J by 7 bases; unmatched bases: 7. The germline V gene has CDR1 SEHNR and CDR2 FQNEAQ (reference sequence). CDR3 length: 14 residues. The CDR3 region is CASSGRWDRGEAFF. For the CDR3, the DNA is TGTGCCAGCAGCGGGCGGTGGGACAGGGGTGAAGCTTTCTTT.

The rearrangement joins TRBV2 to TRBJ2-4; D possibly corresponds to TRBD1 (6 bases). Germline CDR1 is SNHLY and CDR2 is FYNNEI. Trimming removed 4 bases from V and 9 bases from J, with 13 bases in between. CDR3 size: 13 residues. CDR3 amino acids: CASSGRGRSIQYF. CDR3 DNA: TGTGCCAGCAGTGGCAGGGGACGGAGCATTCAGTACTTC.

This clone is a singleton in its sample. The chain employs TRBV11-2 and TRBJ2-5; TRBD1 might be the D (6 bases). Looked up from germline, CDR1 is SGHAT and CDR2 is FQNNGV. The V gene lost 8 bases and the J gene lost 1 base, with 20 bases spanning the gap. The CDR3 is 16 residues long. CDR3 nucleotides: TGTGCCAGCGGCAGGGGAAGCGCGGGCTTCCAAGAGACCCAGTACTTC. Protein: CASGRGSAGFQETQYF.

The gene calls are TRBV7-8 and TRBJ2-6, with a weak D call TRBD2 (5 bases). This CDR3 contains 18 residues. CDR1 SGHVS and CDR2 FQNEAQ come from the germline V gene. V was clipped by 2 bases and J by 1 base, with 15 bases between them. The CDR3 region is CASSLNAGIGSGANVLTF. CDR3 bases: TGTGCCAGCAGCTTAAATGCCGGGATAGGATCTGGGGCCAACGTCCTGACTTTC. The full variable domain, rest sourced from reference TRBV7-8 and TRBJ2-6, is GAGVSQSPRYKVAKRGQDVALRCDPISGHVSLFWYQQALGQGPEFLTYFQNEAQLDKSGLPSDRFFAERPEGSVSTLKIQRTQQEDSAVYLCASSLNAGIGSGANVLTFGAGSRLTVL.

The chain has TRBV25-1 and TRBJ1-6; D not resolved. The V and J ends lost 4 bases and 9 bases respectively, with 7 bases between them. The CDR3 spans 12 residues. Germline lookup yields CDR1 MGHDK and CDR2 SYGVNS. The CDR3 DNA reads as TGTGCCAGCAGTGCCGGTAGTTCACCCCTCCACTTT. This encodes CASSAGSSPLHF.

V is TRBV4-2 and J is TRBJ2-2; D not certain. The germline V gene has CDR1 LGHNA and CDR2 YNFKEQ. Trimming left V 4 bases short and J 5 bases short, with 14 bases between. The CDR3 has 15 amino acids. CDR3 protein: CASSPDWSGTGELFF. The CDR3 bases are TGTGCCAGCAGCCCAGATTGGTCCGGTACCGGGGAGCTGTTTTTT.

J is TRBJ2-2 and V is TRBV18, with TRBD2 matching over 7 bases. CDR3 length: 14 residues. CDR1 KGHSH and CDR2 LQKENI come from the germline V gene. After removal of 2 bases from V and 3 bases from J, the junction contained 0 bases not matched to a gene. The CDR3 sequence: CASSPGLDTGELFF. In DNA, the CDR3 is TGTGCCAGCTCACCAGGACTAGACACCGGGGAGCTGTTTTTT. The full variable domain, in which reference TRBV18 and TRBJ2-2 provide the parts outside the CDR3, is NAGVMQNPRHLVRRRGQEARLRCSPMKGHSHVYWYRQLPEEGLKFMVYLQKENIIDESGMPKERFSAEFPKEGPSILRIQQVVRGDSAAYFCASSPGLDTGELFFGEGSRLTVL.

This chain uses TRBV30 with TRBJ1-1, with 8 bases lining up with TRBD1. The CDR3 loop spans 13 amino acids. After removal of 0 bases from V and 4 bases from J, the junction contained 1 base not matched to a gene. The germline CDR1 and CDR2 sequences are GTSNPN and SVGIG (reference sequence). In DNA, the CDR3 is TGTGCCTGGAGTGTAACAGGGGGCACTGAAGCTTTCTTT. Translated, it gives CAWSVTGGTEAFF.

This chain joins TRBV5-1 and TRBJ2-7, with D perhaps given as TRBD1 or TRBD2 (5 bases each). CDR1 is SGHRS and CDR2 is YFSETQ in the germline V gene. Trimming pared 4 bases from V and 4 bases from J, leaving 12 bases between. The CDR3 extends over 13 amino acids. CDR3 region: CASSLGTVYEQYF. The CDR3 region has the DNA TGCGCCAGCAGCCTGGGGACGGTGTACGAGCAGTACTTC.

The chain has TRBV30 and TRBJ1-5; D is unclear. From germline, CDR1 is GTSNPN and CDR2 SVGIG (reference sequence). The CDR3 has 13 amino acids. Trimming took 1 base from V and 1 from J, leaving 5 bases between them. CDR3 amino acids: CAWSADSNQPQHF. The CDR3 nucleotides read TGTGCCTGGAGTGCGGACAGCAATCAGCCCCAGCATTTT.

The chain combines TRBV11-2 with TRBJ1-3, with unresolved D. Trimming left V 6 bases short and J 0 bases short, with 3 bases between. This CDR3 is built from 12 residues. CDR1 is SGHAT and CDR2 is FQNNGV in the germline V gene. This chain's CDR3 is CASSPSGNTIYF. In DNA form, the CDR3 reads TGTGCCAGCAGTCCCTCTGGAAACACCATATATTTT.

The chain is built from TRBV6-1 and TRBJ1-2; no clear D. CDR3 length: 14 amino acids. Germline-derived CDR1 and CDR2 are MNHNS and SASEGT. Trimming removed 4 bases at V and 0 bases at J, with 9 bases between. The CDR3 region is CASSGTIANYGYTF. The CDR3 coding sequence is TGTGCCAGCAGTGGGACCATAGCTAACTATGGCTACACCTTC.

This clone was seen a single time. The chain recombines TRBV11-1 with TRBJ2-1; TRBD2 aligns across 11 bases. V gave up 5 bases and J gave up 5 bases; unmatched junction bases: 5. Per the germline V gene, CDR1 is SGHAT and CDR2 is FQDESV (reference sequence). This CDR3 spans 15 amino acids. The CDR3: CASSTGTSGNNEQFF. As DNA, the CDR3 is TGTGCCAGCAGCACCGGGACTAGCGGAAACAATGAGCAGTTCTTC. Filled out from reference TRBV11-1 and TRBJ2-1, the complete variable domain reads EAEVAQSPRYKITEKSQAVAFWCDPISGHATLYWYRQILGQGPELLVQFQDESVVDDSQLPKDRFSAERLKGVDSTLKIQPAELGDSAMYLCASSTGTSGNNEQFFGPGTRLTVL.

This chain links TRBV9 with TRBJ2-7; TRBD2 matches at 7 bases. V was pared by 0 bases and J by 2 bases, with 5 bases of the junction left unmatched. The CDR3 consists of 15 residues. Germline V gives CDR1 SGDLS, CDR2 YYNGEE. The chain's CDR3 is CASSVGEGLTYEQYF. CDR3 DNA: TGTGCCAGCAGCGTAGGGGAGGGGCTGACCTACGAGCAGTACTTC.

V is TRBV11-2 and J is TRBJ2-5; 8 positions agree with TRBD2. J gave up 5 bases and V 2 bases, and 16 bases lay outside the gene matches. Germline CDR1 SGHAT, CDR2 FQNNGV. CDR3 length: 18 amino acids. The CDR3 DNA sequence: TGTGCCAGCAGCTTATTTTCGTGGCGGGGGGCGTTTTTGGAGACCCAGTACTTC. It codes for CASSLFSWRGAFLETQYF.

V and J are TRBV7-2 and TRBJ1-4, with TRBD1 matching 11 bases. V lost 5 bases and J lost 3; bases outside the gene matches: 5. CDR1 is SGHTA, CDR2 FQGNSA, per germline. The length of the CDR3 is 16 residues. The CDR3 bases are TGTGCCAGCAGCCGGGACAGGGGGGCGCCTAATGAAAAACTGTTTTTT. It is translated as CASSRDRGAPNEKLFF.

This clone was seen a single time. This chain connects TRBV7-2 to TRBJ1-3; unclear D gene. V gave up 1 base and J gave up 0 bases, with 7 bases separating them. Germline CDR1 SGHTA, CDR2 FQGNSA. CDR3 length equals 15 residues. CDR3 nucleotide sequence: TGTGCCAGCAGCTTAGGCCAAAGCTCTGGAAACACCATATATTTT. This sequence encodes CASSLGQSSGNTIYF. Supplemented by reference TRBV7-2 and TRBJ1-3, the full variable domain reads GAGVSQSPSNKVTEKGKDVELRCDPISGHTALYWYRQSLGQGLEFLIYFQGNSAPDKSGLPSDRFSAERTGGSVSTLTIQRTQQEDSAVYLCASSLGQSSGNTIYFGEGSWLTVV.

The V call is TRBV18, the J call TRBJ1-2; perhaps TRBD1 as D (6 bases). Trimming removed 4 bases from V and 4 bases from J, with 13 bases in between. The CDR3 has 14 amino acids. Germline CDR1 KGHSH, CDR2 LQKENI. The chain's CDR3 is CASSLTQGSYGYTF. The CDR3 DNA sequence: TGTGCCAGCTCACTGACACAGGGATCCTATGGCTACACCTTC.

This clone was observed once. Here the CDR3 DNA reads TGTGCCAGTAGTATCCGGGATCGGACCGGGGAGCTGTTTTTT. This gives the protein CASSIRDRTGELFF. This chain uses TRBV19 with TRBJ2-2, with D perhaps TRBD2 (5 bases). The germline CDR1 and CDR2 sequences are LNHDA and SQIVND (reference sequence). This CDR3 is 14 amino acids long. The V end was cut by 3 bases, the J end by 5 bases, with 10 bases between.

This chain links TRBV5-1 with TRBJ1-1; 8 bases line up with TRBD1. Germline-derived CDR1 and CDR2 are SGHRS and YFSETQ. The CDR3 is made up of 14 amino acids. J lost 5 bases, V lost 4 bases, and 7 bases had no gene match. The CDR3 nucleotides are TGCGCCAGCAGCCCTCAGGGGGCCAGTACTGAAGCTTTCTTT. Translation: CASSPQGASTEAFF. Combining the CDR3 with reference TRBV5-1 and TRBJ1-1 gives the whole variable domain KAGVTQTPRYLIKTRGQQVTLSCSPISGHRSVSWYQQTPGQGLQFLFEYFSETQRNKGNFPGRFSGRQFSNSRSEMNVSTLELGDSALYLCASSPQGASTEAFFGQGTRLTVV.

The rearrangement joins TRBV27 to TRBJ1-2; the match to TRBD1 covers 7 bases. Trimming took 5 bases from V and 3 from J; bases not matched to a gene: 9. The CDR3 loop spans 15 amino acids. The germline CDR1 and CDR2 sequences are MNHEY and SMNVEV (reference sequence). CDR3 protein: CASSPQGGQYYGYTF. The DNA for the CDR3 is TGTGCCAGCAGTCCCCAGGGGGGACAGTACTATGGCTACACCTTC.

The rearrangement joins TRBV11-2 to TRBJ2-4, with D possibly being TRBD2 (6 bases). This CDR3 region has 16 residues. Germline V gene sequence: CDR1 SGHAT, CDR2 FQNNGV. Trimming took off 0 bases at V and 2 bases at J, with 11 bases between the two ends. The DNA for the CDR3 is TGTGCCAGCAGCTTAGAGGTGGGGGGACCCAAAAACATTCAGTACTTC. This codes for CASSLEVGGPKNIQYF. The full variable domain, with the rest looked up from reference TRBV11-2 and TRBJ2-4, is EAGVAQSPRYKIIEKRQSVAFWCNPISGHATLYWYQQILGQGPKLLIQFQNNGVVDDSQLPKDRFSAERLKGVDSTLKIQPAKLEDSAVYLCASSLEVGGPKNIQYFGAGTRLSVL.